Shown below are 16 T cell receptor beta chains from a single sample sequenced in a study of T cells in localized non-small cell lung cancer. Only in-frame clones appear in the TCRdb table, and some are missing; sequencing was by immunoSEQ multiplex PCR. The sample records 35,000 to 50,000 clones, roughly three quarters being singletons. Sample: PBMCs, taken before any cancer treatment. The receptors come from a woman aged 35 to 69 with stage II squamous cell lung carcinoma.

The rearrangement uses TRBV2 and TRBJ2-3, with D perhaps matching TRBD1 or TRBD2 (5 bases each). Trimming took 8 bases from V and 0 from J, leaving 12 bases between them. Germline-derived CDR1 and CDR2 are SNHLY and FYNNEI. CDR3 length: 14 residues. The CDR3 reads CASLRDHSTDTQYF. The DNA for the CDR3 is TGTGCCAGCCTACGGGACCATAGCACAGATACGCAGTATTTT.

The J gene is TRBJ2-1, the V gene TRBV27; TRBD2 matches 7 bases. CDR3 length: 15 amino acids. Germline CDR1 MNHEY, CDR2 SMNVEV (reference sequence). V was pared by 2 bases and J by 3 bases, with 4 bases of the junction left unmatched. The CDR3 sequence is CASSLGRGNYNEQFF. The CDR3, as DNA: TGTGCCAGCAGTTTAGGGCGGGGGAACTACAATGAGCAGTTCTTC.

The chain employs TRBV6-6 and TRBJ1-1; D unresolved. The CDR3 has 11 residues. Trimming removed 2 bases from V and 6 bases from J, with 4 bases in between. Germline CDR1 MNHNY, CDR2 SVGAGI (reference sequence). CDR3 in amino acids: CASSYDPEAFF. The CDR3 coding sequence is TGTGCCAGCAGTTACGACCCTGAAGCTTTCTTT.

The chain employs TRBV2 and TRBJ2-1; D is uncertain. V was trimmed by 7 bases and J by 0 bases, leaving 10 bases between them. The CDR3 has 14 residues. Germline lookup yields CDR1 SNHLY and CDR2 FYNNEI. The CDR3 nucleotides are TGTGCCAGCAACCCTTGGGACTCCTACAATGAGCAGTTCTTC. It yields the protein CASNPWDSYNEQFF.

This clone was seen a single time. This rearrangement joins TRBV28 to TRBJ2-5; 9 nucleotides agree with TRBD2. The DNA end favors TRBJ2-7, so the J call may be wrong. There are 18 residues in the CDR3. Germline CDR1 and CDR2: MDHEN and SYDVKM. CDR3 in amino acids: CASSFPEIAGVSSYEQYF. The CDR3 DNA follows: TGTGCCAGCAGTTTCCCGGAGATAGCGGGAGTATCTTCCTACGAGCAGTACTTC.

CDR3 sequence: CASSTRVAGTDTQYF. The CDR3 DNA reads as TGTGCCAGCAGCACTCGAGTCGCAGGCACAGATACGCAGTATTTT. The chain combines TRBV7-6 with TRBJ2-3; D remains unclear. V was cut by 5 bases and J by 1 base, with 13 bases left in between. The CDR3 length is 15 residues. From germline, CDR1 is SGHVS and CDR2 FNYEAQ.

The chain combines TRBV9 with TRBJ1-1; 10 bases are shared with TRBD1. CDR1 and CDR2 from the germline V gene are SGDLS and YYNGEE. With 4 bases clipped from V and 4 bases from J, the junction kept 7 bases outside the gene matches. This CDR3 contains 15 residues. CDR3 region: CASSTSTGGGTEAFF. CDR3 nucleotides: TGTGCCAGCAGCACCTCGACAGGGGGCGGCACTGAAGCTTTCTTT.

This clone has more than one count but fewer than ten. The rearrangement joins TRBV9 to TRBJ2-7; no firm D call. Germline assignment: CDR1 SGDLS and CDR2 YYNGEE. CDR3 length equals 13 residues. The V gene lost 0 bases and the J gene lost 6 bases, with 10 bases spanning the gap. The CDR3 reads CASSVDSWREQYF. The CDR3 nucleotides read TGTGCCAGCAGCGTAGATTCTTGGCGCGAGCAGTACTTC. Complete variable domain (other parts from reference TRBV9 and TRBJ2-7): DSGVTQTPKHLITATGQRVTLRCSPRSGDLSVYWYQQSLDQGLQFLIQYYNGEERAKGNILERFSAQQFPDLHSELNLSSLELGDSALYFCASSVDSWREQYFGPGTRLTVT.

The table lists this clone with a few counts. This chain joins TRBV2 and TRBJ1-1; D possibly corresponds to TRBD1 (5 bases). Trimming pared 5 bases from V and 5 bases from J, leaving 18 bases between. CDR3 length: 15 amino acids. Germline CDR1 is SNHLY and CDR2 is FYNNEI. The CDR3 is CASSTGTSGWTEAFF. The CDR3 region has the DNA TGTGCCAGCAGTACCGGGACGTCGGGGTGGACTGAAGCTTTCTTT.

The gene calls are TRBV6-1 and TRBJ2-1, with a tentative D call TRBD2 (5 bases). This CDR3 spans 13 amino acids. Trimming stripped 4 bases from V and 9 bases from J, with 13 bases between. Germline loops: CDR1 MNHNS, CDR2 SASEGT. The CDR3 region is CASSGGGLTEQFF. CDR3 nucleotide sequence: TGTGCCAGCAGTGGTGGAGGTCTCACTGAGCAGTTCTTC.

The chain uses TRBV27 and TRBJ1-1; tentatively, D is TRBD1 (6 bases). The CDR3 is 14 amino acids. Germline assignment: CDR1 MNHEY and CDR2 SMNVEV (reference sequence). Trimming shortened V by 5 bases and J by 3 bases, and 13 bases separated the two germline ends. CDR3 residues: CASSLKQGYTEAFF. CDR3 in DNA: TGTGCCAGCAGTCTAAAACAGGGCTACACTGAAGCTTTCTTT.

CDR3 sequence reads: CASNPGTFSYEQYF. CDR3 DNA sequence: TGTGCCAGTAATCCCGGGACGTTCTCCTACGAGCAGTACTTC. This sequence joins TRBV19 and TRBJ2-7; either TRBD1 or TRBD2 may fit D (5 bases each). From germline, CDR1 is LNHDA and CDR2 SQIVND (reference sequence). V lost 7 bases, J lost 0 bases, and 13 bases lay in between. CDR3 length: 14 amino acids.

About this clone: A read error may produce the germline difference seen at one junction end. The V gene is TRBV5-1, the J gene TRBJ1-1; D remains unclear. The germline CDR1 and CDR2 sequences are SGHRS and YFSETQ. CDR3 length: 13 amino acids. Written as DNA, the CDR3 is TGCGCCAGCAGCCATTATAAACGGACGGGCGGGGTCTTT. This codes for CASSHYKRTGGVF.

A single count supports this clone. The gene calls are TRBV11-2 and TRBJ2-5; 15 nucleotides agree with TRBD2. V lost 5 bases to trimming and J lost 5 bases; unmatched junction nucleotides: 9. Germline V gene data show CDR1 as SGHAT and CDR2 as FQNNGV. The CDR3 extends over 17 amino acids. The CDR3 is CASSQGTSGGIGETQYF. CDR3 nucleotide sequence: TGTGCCAGCAGCCAGGGGACTAGCGGGGGGATTGGGGAGACCCAGTACTTC. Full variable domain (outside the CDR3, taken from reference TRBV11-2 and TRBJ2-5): EAGVAQSPRYKIIEKRQSVAFWCNPISGHATLYWYQQILGQGPKLLIQFQNNGVVDDSQLPKDRFSAERLKGVDSTLKIQPAKLEDSAVYLCASSQGTSGGIGETQYFGPGTRLLVL.

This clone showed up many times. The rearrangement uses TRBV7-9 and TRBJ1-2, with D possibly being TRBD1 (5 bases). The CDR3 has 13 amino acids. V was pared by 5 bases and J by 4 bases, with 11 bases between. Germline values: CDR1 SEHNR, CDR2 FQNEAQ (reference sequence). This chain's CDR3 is CASSRAQGYGYTF. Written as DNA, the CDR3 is TGTGCCAGCAGCCGCGCTCAGGGCTATGGCTACACCTTC. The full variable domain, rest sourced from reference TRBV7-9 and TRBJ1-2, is DTGVSQNPRHKITKRGQNVTFRCDPISEHNRLYWYRQTLGQGPEFLTYFQNEAQLEKSRLLSDRFSAERPKGSFSTLEIQRTEQGDSAMYLCASSRAQGYGYTFGSGTRLTVV.

The chain's CDR3 is CASRLRGLSSSYNEQFF. CDR3 sequence (DNA): TGTGCAAGTCGCCTCAGGGGGCTCTCAAGCTCCTACAATGAGCAGTTCTTC. The chain links TRBV12-2 to TRBJ2-1; the table's TRBD1 call for D was not verified on the DNA. TRBV12-2 is noted as a pseudogene. The CDR3 has 17 amino acids.